The source of this T cell receptor (beta chain) is a study of CD8+ T cells in alopecia areata. The wider study: Oral tofacitinib (5 to 10 mg twice daily) was administered to treated patients. Study observations and caveats: Expanded CD8+ clones among the top 100, as well as scalp clonality, were significantly decreased by tofacitinib.

In each case, RNA was isolated and then reverse transcribed into cDNA as the sequencing template. Profiled with immunoSEQ multiplex PCR; TCRdb holds only in-frame clones, not every one. The repertoire has more than 95,000 clones, approximately 90% of them found once; the top ten carry 11%. Treatment noted: oral pan-JAK inhibitor, 5-10 mg twice daily. T lymphocytes (CD4+ and CD8+) were sorted from PBMCs. This clone was seen a single time. The antigen is unknown. This sample comprised CD8+ T cells sorted from blood, obtained around week 30, from a patient treated with tofacitinib. The sequence came from a human donor with alopecia areata.

CDR3 loop: CASSSGWTSGKHSYEQYF. As DNA, the CDR3 is TGTGCCAGCAGCTCCGGATGGACTAGCGGAAAACACTCCTACGAGCAGTACTTC. The chain employs TRBV7-9 and TRBJ2-5, with 10 bases matching TRBD2. The J call may be in error: the DNA end matches TRBJ2-7 better. Germline V gene data show CDR1 as SEHNR and CDR2 as FQNEAQ (reference sequence). The CDR3 consists of 18 residues.